These T cell receptor beta chains were read from a single sample in a study of response to subunit inactivated influenza vaccine. TCRdb called the RT-PCR reads again in MiXCR, with one record for every CDR3 protein. The sample has some 600,000 distinct CDR3 sequences, approximately 14% seen once. The sample consisted of PBMCs from blood, taken around 14 days before vaccination. The receptors originated from a man aged 50-59 years who received an inactivated influenza vaccine. The CDR3 runs from the conserved cysteine through the conserved F or W.

V | CDR3
TRBV9 | CASSPYSGGGTDTQYF
TRBV4-2 | CASSHGGVRYGYTF
TRBV5-1 | CASRPQGGGGEQYF
TRBV3-1 | CASSPGGTTEAFF
TRBV24-1 | CATSDLKGETQYF
TRBV30 | CAWKPRSWLNEKLFF
TRBV5-1 | CASSLDPATGELFF
TRBV5-1 | CASSLLAVNPPREQYF
TRBV28 | CASRTQFRQGPTEAFF
TRBV7-8 | CASSGRDRVGASVREQFF
TRBV20-1 | CSARDHADTQYF
TRBV6-4 | CASSAQGRDTEAFF
TRBV6-2/TRBV6-3 | CASRPIPPDTQYF
TRBV15 | CATSRHGTQYF
TRBV3-1 | CASSQDGGRNIQYF
TRBV7-2 | CASSFQDRSEQYF
TRBV29-1 | CSVAPTGRLSTDTQYF
TRBV21-1 | CASSKVFGTSGGARDEQFF
TRBV20-1 | CSARAPLLAQETQYF
TRBV11-1 | CASSLAGMESMSFF
TRBV12-3/TRBV12-4 | CASSPLTSGSFNEQFF
TRBV12-3/TRBV12-4 | CASSFSGEVVTGELFF
TRBV15 | CATSRGASDEQFF
TRBV10-3 | CAISAQGLDSPLHF
TRBV28 | CASSPLSLEGGGYTF
TRBV3-1 | CASRAGVMDTEAFF
TRBV7-2 | CASSLGLLGEQYF
TRBV24-1 | CATSEVLGGEQFF
TRBV7-2 | CASSLGLAGEDEQYF
TRBV10-3 | CAISDRGRSGNEQFF
TRBV5-1 | CASSPGGPSMNTEAFF
TRBV11-2 | CASRGLSYPTEAFF
TRBV18 | CASSPPRSQNSYNEQFF
TRBV11-2 | CASSLDRRGGSTDTQYF
TRBV7-9 | CASSYAVETQYF
TRBV7-9 | CASSPGTESNTEAFF
TRBV4-1 | CASSQDPSGADTQYF
TRBV4-2 | CASSQDTSRGGPPNEQFF
TRBV4-3 | CASSHMADPNTGELFF
TRBV7-2 | CASSLAITPGLDNEQFF
TRBV20-1 | CSARESGWGSRPNTEAFF
TRBV7-2 | CASSLQGSGEKLFF
TRBV7-3 | CASSLTKESPLHF
TRBV6-1 | CASRTTGRNSPLHF
TRBV29-1 | CSAKRLGTSDSYNEQFF
TRBV27 | CASSTTGTLHF